Given below is one T cell receptor beta chain in context. No antigen is known for it. Trimming removed 7 bases at V and 2 bases at J, with 12 bases between. The CDR3 contains 15 residues. This sample's treatment: approximately nine-day PBMC culture with coronavirus spike peptide pools or control peptides (ViraFEST assay). ViraFEST used peptide pools to expand antigen-specific T cells and subsequently sequenced their TCRs. Oncomine TCR Beta short-read sequencing was applied to DNA from cultured CD4+ T cells. MiXCR was run by TCRdb on the PCR reads, yielding one entry per CDR3 protein. The table has about 5,100 distinct CDR3 sequences, 46% seen once. This sample was included in a study of vaccination and CD4 T cells after COVID-19. Study overall: It was a median around 92 days after diagnosis, with a range of 35 to 161, that post-COVID samples were drawn. Study-level findings and limits: SARS-CoV-2-reactive clonotypes showed a nonsignificant median rise from roughly 22 to 38.

This receptor was obtained from a human donor who had recovered from COVID-19. The chain recombines TRBV12-3 or TRBV12-4 with TRBJ1-6, with a tentative D call TRBD1 (6 bases). Sequences were obtained from CD4+ T cells from blood, cultured in vitro. The CDR3 here is CASTQDRAYNSPLHF. The CDR3 DNA sequence: TGTGCCAGCACCCAGGACAGAGCCTATAATTCACCCCTCCACTTT.